This T cell receptor (beta chain) stems from a study of blood T cell repertoires in COVID-19. Study-wide context: Samples came from the United States, Italy and Spain, spanning acute and convalescent COVID-19. The analysed material was cDNA or gDNA that came from T cells, B-cell-depleted T cells, or PBMCs.

This CDR3 spans 15 amino acids. The germline gives CDR1 MNHEY, CDR2 SMNVEV (reference sequence). V was clipped by 2 bases and J by 1 base; unmatched bases: 5. Assay: immunoSEQ multiplex PCR; the TCRdb copy retains only in-frame clones and omits some. The sample contains roughly 80,000 clones, 86% of which appear only once. Sequenced sample: peripheral blood. This chain joins TRBV27 and TRBJ2-7; 7 nucleotides line up with TRBD2. This TCR came from an older woman with acute or convalescent COVID-19. CDR3 sequence: CASSLISGYSYEQYF. Written as DNA, the CDR3 is TGTGCCAGCAGTTTAATTAGCGGGTATTCCTACGAGCAGTACTTC.